This TCR beta chain was sequenced for a study of stem cell transplantation in POMP-related autoinflammatory disease. Clones were read by immunoSEQ multiplex PCR, and TCRdb kept only the in-frame ones, dropping some. The sample lists around 26,000 clones, around 83% occurring once. Regarding the study as a whole: A trend toward lower repertoire diversity and greater clonality appeared in every analyzed T-cell subset of PRAID patients.

A word on this clone: Its specificity is unknown.

The CDR3 runs 16 residues. Germline-derived CDR1 and CDR2 are MNHNS and SASEGT. The V gene end was trimmed by 4 bases and the J gene end by 0 bases; junction bases not matched to a gene: 6. The sample in question was CD4+ T cells from PBMCs, obtained before stem cell transplantation. The chain uses TRBV6-1 and TRBJ1-5, with 7 bases fitting TRBD1. The receptor was isolated from a human donor with POMP-related autoinflammation and immune dysregulation (PRAID). CDR3: CASSGQGGYSNQPQHF. For the CDR3, the DNA is TGTGCCAGCAGTGGACAGGGTGGGTATAGCAATCAGCCCCAGCATTTT.